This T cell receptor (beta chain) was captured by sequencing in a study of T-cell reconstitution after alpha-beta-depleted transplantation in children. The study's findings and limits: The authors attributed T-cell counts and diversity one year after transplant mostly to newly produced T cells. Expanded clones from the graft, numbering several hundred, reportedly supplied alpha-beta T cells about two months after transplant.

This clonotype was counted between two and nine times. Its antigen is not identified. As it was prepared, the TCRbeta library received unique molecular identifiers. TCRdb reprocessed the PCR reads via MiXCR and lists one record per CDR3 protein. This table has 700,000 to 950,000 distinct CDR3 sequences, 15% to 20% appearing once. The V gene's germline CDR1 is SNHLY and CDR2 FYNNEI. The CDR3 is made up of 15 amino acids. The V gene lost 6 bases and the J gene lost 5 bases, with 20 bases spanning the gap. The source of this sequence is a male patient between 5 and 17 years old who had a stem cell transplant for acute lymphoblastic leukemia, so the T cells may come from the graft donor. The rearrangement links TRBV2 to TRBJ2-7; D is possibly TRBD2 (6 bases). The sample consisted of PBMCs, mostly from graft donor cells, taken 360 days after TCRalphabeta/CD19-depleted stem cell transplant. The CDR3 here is CASSPGGAGRNEQYF. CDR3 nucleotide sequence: TGTGCCAGCAGCCCAGGAGGGGCAGGGAGGAACGAGCAGTACTTC.